Included here is one TCR beta chain sequence, with context. The antigen is undetermined. CDR1 and CDR2 (germline): SGHVS, FNYEAQ. This CDR3 contains 15 residues. With 6 bases removed from V and 3 bases from J, the gap between germline ends came to 16 bases. This record comes from a study of T-cell memory formation after mild COVID-19. Whole-study context: In these data, TCR clusters were largely donor specific.

TCRdb reprocessed the 5' RACE reads with MiXCR, giving one entry per CDR3 protein. The data show about 470,000 distinct CDR3 sequences, about 18% seen once. Overall study results and limits: Contracting CD4+ clones lay largely in CM and EM, with CD8+ ones residing in EMRA. Clones that contracted from day 15 to 85 had balanced CD4/CD8; later expanders were CD4+ biased. Second-wave clones with a day 37 peak had unconfirmed SARS-CoV-2 specificity.

Sequencing input: PBMCs or a T cell subset sorted from them (not recorded which). This TCR derives from an adult woman who had mild COVID-19 (a few samples of this study predate the infection). Cell type and time point are not known. This chain links TRBV7-6 with TRBJ2-3, with a weak D call TRBD2 (6 bases). The CDR3 reads CASSSLGGPTDTQYF. The DNA of the CDR3 is TGTGCCAGCAGTTCCCTCGGGGGACCGACAGATACGCAGTATTTT.